This T cell receptor beta chain derives from a study of blood T cell repertoires in COVID-19 (TCRdb year 2020). About the investigation overall: Samples covering the acute and convalescent phases of COVID-19 were provided by collaborators in the United States, Italy and Spain. The repertoires were made available in a free public database intended to serve as a resource for research on the immune response to SARS-CoV-2. Nearly every sample came with metadata listing a de-identified subject ID, COVID-19 status, age in years and sex. The samples were drawn from two sources: the first 160 participants of the ongoing ImmuneRACE study, and 1,000 to 1,500 subjects contributed by 6 global collaborators. The dataset comprised deeply sampled blood TCRbeta repertoires from subjects exposed to, actively infected with, or recovered from COVID-19. Where HLA class I and class II types were available, the types were taken from metadata supplied by the sample provider, not from assay-based typing. The material from the prospective study consisted of cDNA or gDNA derived from T cells, B-cell-depleted T cells, or PBMCs.

The immunoSEQ Assay, a bias-controlled multiplex PCR, was used to amplify TCRbeta CDR3 regions from genomic DNA. The study's processing was this. Nucleated cell counts per sample were estimated from amplification of reference gene primers within the assay. To quantify the absolute abundance of each unique TCRbeta CDR3 rearrangement, sequence reads were collapsed and filtered. Productive Simpson clonality was computed per sample as the square root of Simpson's diversity index over productive rearrangements. Imported from immuneACCESS, the table was reduced by TCRdb to in-frame sequences with V and J called. These copies leave out some clones; in studies compared against another copy, an unresolved V gene accounts for under half, and the cause of the remainder is not known. Clone size and V and J calls were adopted from that table, with D and trimming inferred from the DNA. The table for this sample lists about 250,000 clones; 80% to 85% of them were counted only once. About 1.6% of the sample comes from the top ten.

On this clone: Its target antigen remains unknown. No clone much larger than this one lies a single base away; base qualities are absent.

The cysteine opens and the phenylalanine closes a CDR3 of 17 amino acids. Only the CDR3 region is kept as DNA, spanning 51 bases read in frame from base 1. From the germline V gene, CDR1 is MDHEN and CDR2 is SYDVKM. Trimming leaves V shorter by 2 bases and J shorter by 5 bases, with the junction holding 8 bases beyond the gene matches. What the authors observed across the whole study: The quantity of clinical and demographic metadata differed by source and by participant and was supplied without curation.

Another Seattle source contributed samples from volunteer blood donors who had recovered from COVID-19. Each collaborating institution followed its own protocols to collect whole blood in K2EDTA tubes. Collaborator samples were shipped for TCRbeta analysis as frozen whole blood, isolated PBMCs, or DNA extracted from either sample type. Sample: peripheral blood. This chain joins TRBV28 to TRBJ1-6; 8 bases in the middle match TRBD1. The sequence was obtained from a woman in her thirties or forties who had recovered from COVID-19. The CDR3 corresponds to CASSLVNRDRNNSPLHF. The nucleotide sequence is given as TGTGCCAGCAGTTTAGTAAACCGGGACAGGAATAATTCACCCCTCCACTTT.